This TCR beta chain was recovered during a study of cytomegalovirus exposure and HLA in healthy donors. The CDR3 contains 11 residues. The germline gives CDR1 SGHTA, CDR2 FQGTGA. Losses at the gene ends were 5 bases for V and 13 bases for J; bases not matched to a gene: 4. Vbeta (60) and Jbeta (13) primers were used in the PCR. Original handling: Later work found 65 million to 85 million unique TCR beta chains, with approximately 12 million shared. TCRdb's table, derived via immunoSEQ multiplex PCR, lists solely in-frame clones and lacks some. Clone size and the V and J calls come from that table; the DNA yielded D and trimming. The sample lists about 280,000 clones, around 90% occurring once. This clone came up once.

This rearrangement joins TRBV7-3 to TRBJ2-1; TRBD1 matches at 8 bases. Sequences were obtained from PBMCs. This TCR came from a woman between 18 and 29 years old in good health and CMV-seronegative. The CDR3 bases are TGTGCCAGCAGCACCCAGGGGGCCCAGTTCTTC. This translates into CASSTQGAQFF.